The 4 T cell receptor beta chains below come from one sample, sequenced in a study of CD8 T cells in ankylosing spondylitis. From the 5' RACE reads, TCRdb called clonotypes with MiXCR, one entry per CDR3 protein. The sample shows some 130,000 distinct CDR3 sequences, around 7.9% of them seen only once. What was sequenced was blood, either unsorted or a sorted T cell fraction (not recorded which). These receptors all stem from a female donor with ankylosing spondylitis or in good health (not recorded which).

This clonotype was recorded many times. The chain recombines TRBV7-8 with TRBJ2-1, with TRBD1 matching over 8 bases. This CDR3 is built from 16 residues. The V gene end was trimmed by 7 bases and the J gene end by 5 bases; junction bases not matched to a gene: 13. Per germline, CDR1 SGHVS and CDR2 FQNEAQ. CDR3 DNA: TGTGCCAGCAACACACCCTACGGACAGGGCAACAATGAGCAGTTCTTC. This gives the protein CASNTPYGQGNNEQFF.

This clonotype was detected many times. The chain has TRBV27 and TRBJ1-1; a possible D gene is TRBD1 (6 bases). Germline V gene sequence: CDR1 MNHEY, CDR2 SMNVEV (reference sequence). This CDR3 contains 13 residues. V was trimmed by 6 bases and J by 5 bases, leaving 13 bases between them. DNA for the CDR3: TGTGCCAGCAGAACATCCACAGGGACTGAAGCTTTCTTT. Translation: CASRTSTGTEAFF.

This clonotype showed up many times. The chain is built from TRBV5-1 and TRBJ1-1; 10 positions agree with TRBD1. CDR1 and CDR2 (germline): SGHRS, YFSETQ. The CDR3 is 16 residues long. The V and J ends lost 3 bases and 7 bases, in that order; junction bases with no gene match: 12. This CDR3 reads CASSSGQGGRKDEAFF. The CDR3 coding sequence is TGCGCCAGCAGCTCCGGACAGGGGGGACGTAAAGATGAAGCTTTCTTT.

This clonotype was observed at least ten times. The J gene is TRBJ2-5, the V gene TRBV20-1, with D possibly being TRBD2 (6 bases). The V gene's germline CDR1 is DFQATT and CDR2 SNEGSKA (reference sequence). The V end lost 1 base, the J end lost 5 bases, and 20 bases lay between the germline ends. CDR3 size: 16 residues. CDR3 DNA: TGCAGTGCTAGAGGGCAGGGAGGATGGATAAAGGAGACCCAGTACTTC. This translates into CSARGQGGWIKETQYF.